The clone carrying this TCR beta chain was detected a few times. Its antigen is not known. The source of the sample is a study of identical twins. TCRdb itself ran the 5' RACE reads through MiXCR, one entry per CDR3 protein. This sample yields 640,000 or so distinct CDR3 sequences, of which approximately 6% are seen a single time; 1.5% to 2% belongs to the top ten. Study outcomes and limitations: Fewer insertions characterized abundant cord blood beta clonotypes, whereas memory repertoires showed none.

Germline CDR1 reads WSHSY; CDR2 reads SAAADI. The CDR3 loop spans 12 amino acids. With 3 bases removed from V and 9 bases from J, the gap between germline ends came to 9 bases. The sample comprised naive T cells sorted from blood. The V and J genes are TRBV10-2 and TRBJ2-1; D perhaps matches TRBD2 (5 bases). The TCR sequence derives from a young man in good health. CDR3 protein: CASSDGGLEQFF. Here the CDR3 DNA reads TGCGCCAGCAGTGACGGCGGGCTTGAGCAGTTCTTC.